One and the same sample provided the 22 T cell receptor beta chains below, sequenced in a study of human T cells and chemical hapten exposure. Sample time point: healthy volunteer bleed at 6 weeks. From whole blood left unfractionated, total RNA was extracted. MiXCR, run by TCRdb on the RACE reads, gives a single entry per CDR3 protein. The sample contains 65,000 to 95,000 distinct CDR3 sequences, approximately 8.1% of which appear only once. Sequenced material: whole blood. The receptor source for this set is a female donor in good health. Some clones in this sample may be carry-over from other donors' samples.

The chain joins TRBV9 to TRBJ1-3, with D unclear. The V end lost 3 bases, the J end lost 0 bases, and 7 bases lay between the germline ends. The CDR3 is made up of 14 amino acids. The V gene's germline CDR1 is SGDLS and CDR2 YYNGEE. The chain's CDR3 is CASSEAGSGNTIYF. The CDR3, as DNA: TGTGCCAGCAGCGAGGCTGGCTCTGGAAACACCATATATTTT.

This clonotype was counted ten times or more. The gene calls are TRBV6-4 and TRBJ1-2; 7 nucleotides match TRBD1. The germline V gene has CDR1 MRHNA and CDR2 SNTAGT. The CDR3 sequence is 14 residues long. V lost 2 bases and J lost 8; bases outside the gene matches: 8. The CDR3 DNA is TGTGCCAGCAGTGACCCTAGACAGGGAAAGGGCTACACCTTC. Protein product: CASSDPRQGKGYTF.

This clonotype was seen only a few times. V usage is TRBV5-1 and J usage is TRBJ2-5, with D uncertain. Germline CDR1 reads SGHRS; CDR2 reads YFSETQ. Trimming left V 4 bases short and J 5 bases short, with 9 bases between. There are 12 residues in the CDR3. For the CDR3, the DNA is TGCGCCAGCAGCCCCAGCAGGGAGACCCAGTACTTC. This codes for CASSPSRETQYF.

This clonotype was counted only a few times. V gene TRBV18 combines with J gene TRBJ1-2, with D possibly TRBD1 on 6 matching bases. Germline values: CDR1 KGHSH, CDR2 LQKENI. The CDR3 covers 13 residues. V lost 3 bases, J lost 5 bases, and 10 bases lay in between. In nucleotides, the CDR3 is TGTGCCAGCTCACCCGGAGGGGGTTATGGCTACACCTTC. Translating gives CASSPGGGYGYTF.

This clonotype occurred a few times. V usage is TRBV7-9 and J usage is TRBJ2-1, with 7 bases aligning to TRBD1. In germline, CDR1 is SEHNR, CDR2 FQNEAQ (reference sequence). This CDR3 comprises 16 residues. With V trimmed by 8 bases and J by 5 bases, 15 bases remained unmatched. The CDR3, as DNA: TGTGCCAGCGAGGAGGAAGGGGGCTTTTACAACAATGAGCAGTTCTTC. It codes for CASEEEGGFYNNEQFF.

This clonotype was observed many times. J is TRBJ2-1 and V is TRBV7-2; D remains unclear. The CDR3 length is 17 residues. The V gene's germline CDR1 is SGHTA and CDR2 FQGNSA. Trimming removed 5 bases at V and 4 bases at J, with 21 bases between. The CDR3 is CASSPSPTSYLYNEQFF. The CDR3 bases are TGTGCCAGCAGCCCCTCGCCCACCTCGTACCTATACAATGAGCAGTTCTTC.

This clonotype was counted many times. This chain connects TRBV6-2 or TRBV6-3 to TRBJ1-1, with TRBD1 as a possible D gene (5 bases). Germline CDR1 MNHEY, CDR2 SVGEGT. V lost 2 bases, J lost 5 bases, and 12 bases lay in between. The CDR3 sequence is 14 residues long. The CDR3 DNA is TGTGCCAGCAGTTACGTGGGGCTGGGGACTGAAGCTTTCTTT. It codes for CASSYVGLGTEAFF.

The chain recombines TRBV3-1 with TRBJ1-2, with D hard to call. With 1 base removed from V and 4 bases from J, the gap between germline ends came to 4 bases. The CDR3 totals 12 residues. From germline, CDR1 is LGHDT and CDR2 YNNKEL (reference sequence). DNA for the CDR3: TGTGCCAGCAGCCAAGCCGGCTATGGCTACACCTTC. Amino acid sequence: CASSQAGYGYTF.

This rearrangement joins TRBV3-1 to TRBJ2-2; no clear D. The CDR3 spans 15 residues. CDR1 is LGHDT and CDR2 is YNNKEL in the germline V gene (reference sequence). V shed 0 bases and J shed 10 bases, with 15 bases lying between them. The CDR3 region is CASSQDIAYQEELFF. Here the CDR3 DNA reads TGTGCCAGCAGCCAAGATATTGCCTACCAAGAGGAGCTGTTTTTT.

The V call is TRBV2, the J call TRBJ1-6, with TRBD1 matching over 9 bases. The CDR3 spans 15 residues. Losses at the gene ends were 6 bases for V and 10 bases for J; bases not matched to a gene: 10. Per germline, CDR1 SNHLY and CDR2 FYNNEI. The CDR3 protein is CASRRGQGERSPLHF. In nucleotides, the CDR3 is TGTGCCAGCAGGAGGGGACAGGGAGAAAGATCACCCCTCCACTTT.

The rearrangement joins TRBV6-1 to TRBJ1-6, with TRBD1 identical over 9 bases. In germline, CDR1 is MNHNS, CDR2 SASEGT. There are 12 residues in the CDR3. V gave up 2 bases and J gave up 17 bases; unmatched junction bases: 4. The CDR3 region has the DNA TGTGCCAGCAGTGAACTGGGACAGGGAGTCCACTTT. Protein product: CASSELGQGVHF.

CDR3 residues: CASSQDRGLLYNEQFF. DNA for the CDR3: TGTGCCAGCAGCCAAGATAGGGGTCTACTTTACAATGAGCAGTTCTTC. The chain uses TRBV14 and TRBJ2-1; weak D call: TRBD1 (5 bases). The germline V and J ends were trimmed by 0 bases and 4 bases, with 13 bases remaining between them. Per the germline V gene, CDR1 is SGHDN and CDR2 is FVKESK. CDR3 size: 16 residues.

The table lists this clonotype with a few counts. CDR3 loop: CSARADNSDTEAFF. CDR3 DNA: TGCAGTGCTAGAGCCGACAATAGTGACACTGAAGCTTTCTTT. The chain employs TRBV20-1 and TRBJ1-1; no firm D call. Germline CDR1 is DFQATT and CDR2 is SNEGSKA (reference sequence). The germline V and J ends were trimmed by 1 base and 3 bases, with 12 bases remaining between them. The length of the CDR3 is 14 residues.

This rearrangement joins TRBV7-2 to TRBJ1-3; D is unresolved. CDR3 length equals 12 residues. Germline-derived CDR1 and CDR2 are SGHTA and FQGNSA. V was trimmed by 10 bases and J by 4 bases, leaving 11 bases between them. The chain's CDR3 is CATSVGGNTIYF. The CDR3 nucleotides read TGTGCCACCTCAGTTGGCGGAAACACCATATATTTT. Full variable domain (rest looked up from reference TRBV7-2 and TRBJ1-3): GAGVSQSPSNKVTEKGKDVELRCDPISGHTALYWYRQSLGQGLEFLIYFQGNSAPDKSGLPSDRFSAERTGGSVSTLTIQRTQQEDSAVYLCATSVGGNTIYFGEGSWLTVV.

This clonotype appeared many times. This chain joins TRBV6-2 or TRBV6-3 and TRBJ2-1; no definite D call. From germline, CDR1 is MNHEY and CDR2 SVGEGT. The germline V and J ends were trimmed by 1 base and 4 bases, with 8 bases remaining between them. CDR3 size: 14 residues. The CDR3 loop reads CASSYLAQYNEQFF. The CDR3 nucleotides read TGTGCCAGCAGTTACTTAGCCCAGTACAATGAGCAGTTCTTC.

This clonotype showed up just a few times. V and J are TRBV27 and TRBJ1-1, with D perhaps TRBD1 (5 bases). From germline, CDR1 is MNHEY and CDR2 SMNVEV (reference sequence). Trimming shortened V by 4 bases and J by 4 bases, and 10 bases separated the two germline ends. The length of the CDR3 is 13 residues. DNA for the CDR3: TGTGCCAGCAGTTCCACGAGGGGCACTGAAGCTTTCTTT. Amino acids: CASSSTRGTEAFF.

This clonotype was recorded at least ten times. The chain combines TRBV3-1 with TRBJ1-1; 8 bases match TRBD1. The V gene's germline CDR1 is LGHDT and CDR2 YNNKEL (reference sequence). Trimming took 5 bases from V and 5 from J; bases not matched to a gene: 10. The CDR3 runs to 15 residues. This chain's CDR3 is CASSSRTGRGTEAFF. The DNA for the CDR3 is TGTGCCAGCAGCTCTAGGACAGGGCGGGGAACTGAAGCTTTCTTT.

As to this clonotype: The junction departs from germline at one end; a sequencing error may be responsible. This chain joins TRBV10-3 and TRBJ1-5; maybe TRBD1 (6 bases). Germline V gene sequence: CDR1 ENHRY, CDR2 SYGVKD. The length of the CDR3 is 14 residues. Written as DNA, the CDR3 is TGTGCCATCAGTGAGCACAGGGCAGGTCAGCCCCAGAATTTT. This gives the protein CAISEHRAGQPQNF.

The rearrangement joins TRBV2 to TRBJ2-7; tentative D call: TRBD1 (5 bases). The CDR3 consists of 13 residues. Trimming removed 2 bases from V and 3 bases from J, with 8 bases in between. CDR1 and CDR2 from the germline V gene are SNHLY and FYNNEI. The CDR3: CASSEQGLYEQYF. The CDR3 DNA reads as TGTGCCAGCAGTGAACAGGGCCTCTACGAGCAGTACTTC.

This clonotype was counted at least ten times. This chain uses TRBV20-1 with TRBJ1-4; D gene ambiguous. The germline V gene encodes CDR1 DFQATT and CDR2 SNEGSKA (reference sequence). Trimming cost V 0 bases and J 6 bases, with 11 bases left between them. The CDR3 has 14 amino acids. CDR3 nucleotides: TGCAGTGCTAGAGATCGAGGTGGGGATGAAAAACTGTTTTTT. It is translated as CSARDRGGDEKLFF.

Of note for this clonotype: A much larger clone differs from this one at a single base, so this may be a read error. This chain connects TRBV7-9 to TRBJ1-1; possibly TRBD1 for D (5 bases). This CDR3 contains 17 residues. Germline V gene data show CDR1 as SEHNR and CDR2 as FQNEAQ (reference sequence). The V gene lost 3 bases and the J gene lost 6 bases, with 23 bases spanning the gap. The CDR3 coding sequence is TGTGCCAGCAGCTTTCACGGCCCACAGGAACGTGGGCCTGAAGCTTTCTTT. Protein product: CASSFHGPQERGPEAFF.

In its sample, this clonotype was seen many times. The V gene is TRBV29-1, the J gene TRBJ2-1, with D possibly TRBD2 on 6 matching bases. CDR1 and CDR2 from the germline V gene are SQVTM and ANQGSEA. This CDR3 is 15 amino acids long. Trimming took off 3 bases at V and 8 bases at J, with 20 bases between the two ends. The CDR3 DNA reads TGCAGCGTTGACTTGGCGGGGCGTTCGGTAGATGAGCAGTTCTTC. As protein: CSVDLAGRSVDEQFF.